This record looks at one T cell receptor beta chain sequence and its context. This record comes from a study of blood T cell repertoires in COVID-19. Overall study: COVID-19 samples from acute and convalescent phases originated in the United States, Italy and Spain.

Original analysis: From reference gene primer amplification, estimates of nucleated cell counts were derived. The protocol was immunoSEQ multiplex PCR, while the TCRdb copy is restricted to in-frame clones and leaves out a portion. Clonal size and the V and J genes are those of that table, whereas D and trimming came from the DNA. This sample yields more than 110,000 clones, of which roughly 80% are seen a single time; roughly 9% belongs to the top ten. The V gene's germline CDR1 is SGHTA and CDR2 FQGNSA. This CDR3 has 17 amino acids. V was trimmed by 2 bases and J by 3 bases, leaving 17 bases between them.

This chain connects TRBV7-2 to TRBJ2-4; D ambiguous. This sequence originates from a woman aged 45-65 years with active or convalescent COVID-19. Sequencing was carried out using peripheral blood. CDR3 residues: CASSLPPEDLLKNIQYF. The CDR3 DNA reads TGTGCCAGCAGCTTACCCCCCGAGGATTTGCTCAAAAACATTCAGTACTTC. The full variable domain, in which reference TRBV7-2 and TRBJ2-4 provide the parts outside the CDR3, is GAGVSQSPSNKVTEKGKDVELRCDPISGHTALYWYRQSLGQGLEFLIYFQGNSAPDKSGLPSDRFSAERTGGSVSTLTIQRTQQEDSAVYLCASSLPPEDLLKNIQYFGAGTRLSVL.